This is a list of T cell receptor beta chains from one sample in a study of blood T cell repertoires in COVID-19. Assay used: immunoSEQ multiplex PCR; TCRdb lists only in-frame clones, some missing. The sample holds approximately 250,000 clones; approximately 85% are singletons and the top ten take about 9.3%. The sample comprised PBMCs or T cells enriched from blood (not recorded which). The receptors here all came from a woman aged 45-65 years with acute COVID-19. The CDR3 runs from the conserved cysteine through the conserved F or W. A D gene is named only where the DNA matches it firmly. Rows may omit the clone size; those that give it use once, few, many or a size class.

TRBJ2-2	NA	TRBV7-2	NA	CASSLAGASNTGELFF	TGTGCCAGCAGCTTAGCGGGGGCCTCGAACACCGGGGAGCTGTTTTTT
TRBJ1-1	NA	TRBV29-1	NA	CSVGGGGLNTEAFF	TGCAGCGTTGGGGGAGGGGGGTTGAACACTGAAGCTTTCTTT
TRBJ2-3	NA	TRBV10-1	TRBD2	CASSEFLTSGGSADTQYF	TGCGCCAGCAGTGAGTTCTTGACTAGCGGGGGGAGCGCAGATACGCAGTATTTT
TRBJ1-2	NA	TRBV19	TRBD1	CASMKDRNYGYTF	TGTGCCAGTATGAAGGACAGGAACTATGGCTACACCTTC
TRBJ2-1	NA	TRBV5-4	TRBD2	CASSLRTSDYNEQFF	TGTGCCAGCAGCCTACGGACTAGCGATTACAATGAGCAGTTCTTC
TRBJ1-3	NA	TRBV7-2	TRBD1	CASSLGSQGVNTIYF	TGTGCCAGCAGCTTAGGCTCGCAGGGGGTAAACACCATATATTTT
TRBJ2-3	NA	TRBV7-2	TRBD2	CASSLGELAGGPDTQYF	TGTGCCAGCAGCTTAGGGGAACTAGCGGGGGGGCCCGATACGCAGTATTTT
TRBJ1-2	NA	TRBV19	TRBD1	CASSIDLVGGDYGYTF	TGTGCCAGTAGTATAGATCTGGTAGGGGGCGACTATGGCTACACCTTC
TRBJ1-1	NA	TRBV19	NA	CASSLQGMNTEAFF	TGTGCCAGTAGTCTACAGGGCATGAACACTGAAGCTTTCTTT
TRBJ2-7	NA	TRBV6-2/TRBV6-3	NA	CASSYPPTHGQYF	TGTGCCAGCAGTTACCCCCCCACGCACGGGCAGTACTTC
TRBJ2-3	NA	TRBV30	TRBD2	CAWRGLTTDTQYF	TGTGCCTGGAGGGGACTAACGACAGATACGCAGTATTTT
TRBJ1-6	NA	TRBV7-2	NA	CASSLANSLYSPLHF	TGTGCCAGCAGCTTAGCGAACAGCCTTTATTCACCCCTCCACTTT
TRBJ1-5	once	TRBV3-1/TRBV3-2	NA	CASSQGGGRSNQPQHF	TGTGCCAGCAGCCAAGGAGGGGGAAGGAGCAATCAGCCCCAGCATTTT
TRBJ2-2	NA	TRBV9	NA	CASSGAGHTGELFF	TGTGCCAGCAGTGGTGCGGGCCACACCGGGGAGCTGTTTTTT
TRBJ1-2	few	TRBV2	TRBD1	CASSESWDEMTGTGGGYTF	TGTGCCAGCAGTGAAAGCTGGGACGAAATGACAGGGACAGGTGGTGGCTACACCTTC
TRBJ1-6	NA	TRBV3-1/TRBV3-2	NA	CASSQGELSIGSPLHF	TGTGCCAGCAGCCAAGGTGAACTATCAATAGGTTCACCCCTCCACTTT
TRBJ2-7	few	TRBV6-2/TRBV6-3	NA	CASSYGGAAYEQYF	TGTGCCAGCAGTTACGGAGGGGCCGCCTACGAGCAGTACTTC
TRBJ1-6	NA	TRBV19	NA	CASSIRPAENSPLHF	TGTGCCAGTAGTATAAGACCTGCGGAGAATTCACCCCTCCACTTT
TRBJ2-2	NA	TRBV10-1	TRBD1	CASRRQGAGTGELFF	TGCGCCAGCAGGCGACAGGGGGCTGGCACCGGGGAGCTGTTTTTT
TRBJ1-1	NA	TRBV27	NA	CASKQGRDTEAFF	TGTGCCAGCAAACAGGGAAGGGACACTGAAGCTTTCTTT
TRBJ2-2	NA	TRBV6-5	NA	CASSYTTAKNTGELFF	TGTGCCAGCAGTTATACGACAGCTAAGAACACCGGGGAGCTGTTTTTT
TRBJ2-2	NA	TRBV5-4	TRBD1	CASSFQGARTGELFF	TGTGCCAGCAGCTTCCAGGGGGCGCGCACCGGGGAGCTGTTTTTT
TRBJ2-1	NA	TRBV6-5	TRBD1	CASRSGQGTNEQFF	TGTGCCAGCCGGTCGGGACAGGGGACAAATGAGCAGTTCTTC
TRBJ2-1	NA	TRBV10-3	NA	CAISEGGTAYNEQFF	TGTGCCATCAGCGAGGGGGGGACTGCCTACAATGAGCAGTTCTTC
TRBJ1-2	once	TRBV5-1	NA	CATTLGGGTDSYTF	TGCGCCACCACTCTAGGCGGTGGGACTGATAGCTACACCTTC
TRBJ1-2	NA	TRBV2	NA	CARGAGNYGYTF	TGTGCCAGGGGGGCCGGGAACTATGGCTACACCTTC
TRBJ1-6	NA	TRBV12-5	NA	CASGPQVGSPLHF	TGTGCTAGTGGCCCGCAGGTGGGTTCACCCCTCCACTTT
TRBJ2-1	NA	TRBV7-2	TRBD2	CASSSTGTSLSEQFF	TGTGCCAGCAGCTCGACCGGGACTAGTCTGAGTGAGCAGTTCTTC
TRBJ2-7	NA	TRBV18	NA	CASSPVGRPYEQYF	TGTGCCAGCTCACCGGTGGGGCGCCCCTACGAGCAGTACTTC
TRBJ2-3	NA	TRBV5-1	TRBD2	CASSQLAGASTDTQYF	TGCGCCAGCAGCCAATTAGCGGGGGCGAGCACAGATACGCAGTATTTT
TRBJ1-5	NA	TRBV2	NA	CASSQVGRNQPQHF	TGTGCCAGCAGCCAAGTGGGGCGAAATCAGCCCCAGCATTTT